Below, 18 T cell receptor beta chains from the same sample are listed, as sequenced in a study of vaccination and CD4 T cells after COVID-19. An Oncomine TCR Beta short-read assay was used to sequence the DNA from cultured CD4+ T cells. TCRdb re-derived calls from the PCR reads in MiXCR, one entry per CDR3 protein. The sample has about 19,000 distinct CDR3 sequences, 48% seen once. Their specific antigens are unknown. Sample treatment: roughly 11-day PBMC culture with coronavirus spike peptide pools or control peptides (ViraFEST assay). This material consisted of CD4+ T cells from blood, cultured in vitro, taken after SARS-CoV-2 vaccination. Receptors were obtained from a human donor who had recovered from COVID-19.

This chain connects TRBV20-1 to TRBJ2-1, with TRBD2 identical over 8 bases. With 1 base clipped from V and 4 bases from J, the junction kept 6 bases outside the gene matches. This CDR3 region has 15 residues. Germline V gene sequence: CDR1 DFQATT, CDR2 SNEGSKA (reference sequence). The CDR3 region has the DNA TGCAGTGCTAGAGCTAAGCGGGAGTGGTACAATGAGCAGTTCTTC. Translated: CSARAKREWYNEQFF.

DNA for the CDR3: TGTGCCAGCAGACGGGACCTCGAGCAGTTCTTC. Its translation is CASRRDLEQFF. V gene TRBV6-1 combines with J gene TRBJ2-1; either TRBD1 or TRBD2 may fit D (5 bases each). The V gene lost 6 bases and the J gene lost 10 bases, with 10 bases spanning the gap. The CDR3 runs 11 residues. Germline V gene lookup returns CDR1 MNHNS and CDR2 SASEGT.

The chain employs TRBV2 and TRBJ1-5; D might be TRBD1 (6 bases). There are 14 residues in the CDR3. CDR1 is SNHLY, CDR2 FYNNEI, per germline. The V and J ends lost 6 bases and 2 bases respectively, with 11 bases between them. The CDR3 region has the DNA TGTGCCAGCAGGAGGGGGGCTGGCAATCAGCCCCAGCATTTT. Its translation: CASRRGAGNQPQHF.

The rearrangement joins TRBV19 to TRBJ2-7, with D unclear. CDR3 length: 13 residues. Germline V lookup: CDR1 LNHDA, CDR2 SQIVND (reference sequence). Trimming took off 3 bases at V and 7 bases at J, with 13 bases between the two ends. CDR3 residues: CASSMRYEGEQYF. DNA for the CDR3: TGTGCCAGTAGTATGAGATACGAAGGGGAGCAGTACTTC.

V usage is TRBV6-2 or TRBV6-3 and J usage is TRBJ1-5; TRBD1 might be the D (5 bases). This CDR3 has 14 amino acids. CDR1 and CDR2 from the germline V gene are MNHEY and SVGEGT. V gave up 0 bases and J gave up 9 bases, with 12 bases separating them. CDR3 nucleotide sequence: TGTGCCAGCAGTTACTCGGGCAGGGAATGGCCCCAGCATTTT. Translating gives CASSYSGREWPQHF.

This clonotype is medium-sized (0.01 to 0.1%). The chain carries TRBV7-2 and TRBJ1-2; TRBD1 might be the D (6 bases). Germline V gene lookup returns CDR1 SGHTA and CDR2 FQGNSA. The CDR3 has 13 residues. Trimming pared 5 bases from V and 8 bases from J, leaving 15 bases between. The CDR3 DNA sequence: TGTGCCAGCAGCCGCGGGCAGGGGCAGGGCTACACCTTC. Its protein product is CASSRGQGQGYTF.

The table lists this clonotype with a few counts. This chain joins TRBV5-1 and TRBJ2-5, with D perhaps TRBD1 (6 bases). There are 13 residues in the CDR3. V gave up 4 bases and J gave up 4 bases, with 11 bases separating them. Per the germline V gene, CDR1 is SGHRS and CDR2 is YFSETQ. The CDR3 reads CASSGTGIETQYF. The CDR3 region has the DNA TGCGCCAGCAGCGGAACAGGGATAGAGACCCAGTACTTC. The full variable domain, in which reference TRBV5-1 and TRBJ2-5 provide the parts outside the CDR3, is KAGVTQTPRYLIKTRGQQVTLSCSPISGHRSVSWYQQTPGQGLQFLFEYFSETQRNKGNFPGRFSGRQFSNSRSEMNVSTLELGDSALYLCASSGTGIETQYFGPGTRLLVL.

This rearrangement joins TRBV20-1 to TRBJ1-1, with D unclear. Germline CDR1 reads DFQATT; CDR2 reads SNEGSKA (reference sequence). The CDR3 runs to 11 residues. The V end was cut by 6 bases, the J end by 5 bases, with 10 bases between. The CDR3 protein is CSAPVGTEAFF. As DNA, the CDR3 is TGCAGTGCCCCCGTAGGAACTGAAGCTTTCTTT.

This clonotype showed up just a few times. This chain uses TRBV7-8 with TRBJ1-5; 8 bases align to TRBD1. Germline loops: CDR1 SGHVS, CDR2 FQNEAQ. Trimming at V came to 5 bases and at J to 4 bases, leaving 7 bases not matched to a gene. The CDR3 has 15 amino acids. Here the CDR3 reads CASSGRQGPNQPQHF. CDR3 DNA: TGTGCCAGCAGCGGGCGACAGGGGCCGAATCAGCCCCAGCATTTT.

The genes are TRBV18 and TRBJ2-7, with a possible D match to TRBD2 (6 bases). Per the germline V gene, CDR1 is KGHSH and CDR2 is LQKENI. Trimming took 3 bases from V and 2 from J, leaving 11 bases between them. This CDR3 comprises 14 residues. In DNA form, the CDR3 reads TGTGCCAGCTCACCTAGGGACTCCGCCTACGAGCAGTACTTC. This translates into CASSPRDSAYEQYF. Supplemented by reference TRBV18 and TRBJ2-7, the full variable domain reads NAGVMQNPRHLVRRRGQEARLRCSPMKGHSHVYWYRQLPEEGLKFMVYLQKENIIDESGMPKERFSAEFPKEGPSILRIQQVVRGDSAAYFCASSPRDSAYEQYFGPGTRLTVT.

The J gene is TRBJ1-2, the V gene TRBV20-1; 10 bases map to TRBD1. V lost 8 bases and J lost 6; bases outside the gene matches: 15. This CDR3 is built from 15 residues. Per the germline V gene, CDR1 is DFQATT and CDR2 is SNEGSKA (reference sequence). In DNA form, the CDR3 reads TGCAGTCCGTCCGGGACAGGGGAAGCGGGTGATGGCTACACCTTC. This gives the protein CSPSGTGEAGDGYTF.

V usage is TRBV30 and J usage is TRBJ1-1; TRBD1 matches 9 bases. The CDR3 runs to 15 residues. Germline V CDR1 and CDR2: GTSNPN, SVGIG (reference sequence). J gave up 4 bases and V 2 bases, and 8 bases lay outside the gene matches. CDR3 region: CAWSTQGARGTEAFF. The CDR3 coding sequence is TGTGCCTGGAGTACACAGGGGGCCCGGGGCACTGAAGCTTTCTTT.

This rearrangement joins TRBV6-5 to TRBJ2-2; the D gene is possibly TRBD2 (5 bases). The CDR3 sequence is 16 residues long. Deletions cut 0 bases from V and 0 bases from J, with 8 bases between. CDR1 and CDR2 (germline): MNHEY, SVGAGI. In DNA form, the CDR3 reads TGTGCCAGCAGTTACTCCCGGGAATCGAACACCGGGGAGCTGTTTTTT. Translation: CASSYSRESNTGELFF.

This clonotype was counted between two and nine times. This chain connects TRBV6-1 to TRBJ1-6; no clear D. Trimming removed 6 bases from V and 7 bases from J, with 13 bases in between. CDR1 is MNHNS and CDR2 is SASEGT in the germline V gene. This CDR3 contains 14 residues. CDR3 loop: CASSSGIRNSPLHF. CDR3 nucleotides: TGTGCCAGCAGCTCCGGGATTAGGAATTCACCCCTCCACTTT.

The J gene is TRBJ2-7, the V gene TRBV7-2; D perhaps matches TRBD2 (6 bases). From germline, CDR1 is SGHTA and CDR2 FQGNSA. There are 12 residues in the CDR3. V was cut by 4 bases and J by 4 bases, with 8 bases left in between. The CDR3 sequence: CASSSTSYEQYF. The CDR3 DNA follows: TGTGCCAGCAGCTCGACTAGTTACGAGCAGTACTTC. The entire variable domain, with the rest obtained from reference TRBV7-2 and TRBJ2-7, is as follows: GAGVSQSPSNKVTEKGKDVELRCDPISGHTALYWYRQSLGQGLEFLIYFQGNSAPDKSGLPSDRFSAERTGGSVSTLTIQRTQQEDSAVYLCASSSTSYEQYFGPGTRLTVT.

The chain is built from TRBV19 and TRBJ1-5; D is possibly TRBD1 (6 bases). The germline V and J ends were trimmed by 6 bases and 6 bases, with 18 bases remaining between them. Germline assignment: CDR1 LNHDA and CDR2 SQIVND (reference sequence). CDR3 size: 15 residues. This chain's CDR3 is CASRNTGQIIQPQHF. The CDR3 DNA reads as TGTGCCAGTAGAAACACAGGGCAAATAATTCAGCCCCAGCATTTT.

V and J are TRBV27 and TRBJ1-5; tentatively, D is TRBD1 (6 bases). The germline gives CDR1 MNHEY, CDR2 SMNVEV (reference sequence). The CDR3 totals 14 residues. The V end lost 0 bases, the J end lost 7 bases, and 10 bases lay between the germline ends. The chain's CDR3 is CASSLSGGLQPQHF. CDR3 DNA sequence: TGTGCCAGCAGTTTATCCGGGGGGCTGCAGCCCCAGCATTTT.

V usage is TRBV7-8 and J usage is TRBJ1-2; D unclear. The CDR3 contains 13 residues. Trimming left V 7 bases short and J 2 bases short, with 11 bases between. From germline, CDR1 is SGHVS and CDR2 FQNEAQ. The CDR3 DNA sequence: TGTGCCAGCAACCCGGTTATGAACTATGGCTACACCTTC. It translates to CASNPVMNYGYTF. Drawing the rest from reference TRBV7-8 and TRBJ1-2, the complete variable domain is GAGVSQSPRYKVAKRGQDVALRCDPISGHVSLFWYQQALGQGPEFLTYFQNEAQLDKSGLPSDRFFAERPEGSVSTLKIQRTQQEDSAVYLCASNPVMNYGYTFGSGTRLTVV.